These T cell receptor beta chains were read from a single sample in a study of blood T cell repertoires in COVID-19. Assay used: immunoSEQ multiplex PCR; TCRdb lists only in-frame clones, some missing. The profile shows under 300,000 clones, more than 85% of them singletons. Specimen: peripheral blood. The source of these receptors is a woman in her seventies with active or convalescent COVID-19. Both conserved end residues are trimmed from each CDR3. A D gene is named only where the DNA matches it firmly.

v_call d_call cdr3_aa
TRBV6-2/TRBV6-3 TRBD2 ASSYGRGFSGGVTDTQY
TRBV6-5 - ASWAGPGAQH
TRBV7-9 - ASRLQGTGNTIY
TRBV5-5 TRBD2 ASSFIAGGPGNEQF
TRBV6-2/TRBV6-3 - ASSPGDSRTEAF
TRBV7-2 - ASSLTSRGGGAF
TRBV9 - ASSVGKRFETEAF
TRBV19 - ASSPQGATYNEQF
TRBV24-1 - ATSDGGEAF
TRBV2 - ASTIDEAIYNSPLH
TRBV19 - ASSTWAGTGANVLT
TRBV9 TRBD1 ASSGDRVTQY
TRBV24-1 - ATSEGGARTGELF
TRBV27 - ASRRTERYGYT
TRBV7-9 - ASSSAVSYNEQF
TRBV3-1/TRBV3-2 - ASTLRVGASGANVLT
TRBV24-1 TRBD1 ATSDGQGAEKLF
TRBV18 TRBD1 ASSPSGQYNSPLH
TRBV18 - ASSPRQGFQGSYNEQF
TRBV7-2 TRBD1 ASSLKVGGDSSGNQPQH
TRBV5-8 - ASSSQITSSTDTQY
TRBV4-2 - ASSFAGDEKLF
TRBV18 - ASSLRGTSGNTIY
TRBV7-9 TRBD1 ASTQEGAEGNTEAF
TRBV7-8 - ASTLAGTGELF
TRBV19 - ASSILGRGGELF
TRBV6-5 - ASSYSAGAHGYT
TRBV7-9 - ASSPGGRNTEAF
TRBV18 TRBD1 ASSPRRTGTSGYEQY
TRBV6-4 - ASSVEENTEAF
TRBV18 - ASSYRDDTEAF
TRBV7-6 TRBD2 ASSFGGGSGETQY
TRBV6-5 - ASSYGHRVVDTEAF
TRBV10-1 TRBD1 ASSDGPTGSDGNTIY
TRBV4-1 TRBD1 ASSQDRTGDEQF
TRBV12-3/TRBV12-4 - ASSGSRGGGYT
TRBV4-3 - ASSVEQGYEQY
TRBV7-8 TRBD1 ASSVDRGRPQH
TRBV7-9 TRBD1 ASNPTGGAGTGELF
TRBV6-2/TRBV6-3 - ASSYAQWGLLTDTQY
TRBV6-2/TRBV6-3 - ASSYPTGTGGKVNQPQH
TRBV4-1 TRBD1 ASSQEWTGGKGEAF
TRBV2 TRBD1 ASSERTGGGSPLH
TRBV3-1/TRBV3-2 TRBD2 ASSQGGGLTDTQY
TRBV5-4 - ASSLSGSYGYT
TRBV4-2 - ASSLVPLGGRTEAF
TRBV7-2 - ASSVQGGHYGYT
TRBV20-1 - SASKSNIMDEQF
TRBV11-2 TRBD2 ASSLPPGERGASNEQF
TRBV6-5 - ASMGGGGQETQY
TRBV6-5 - AGDTTGNTIY
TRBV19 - ASSNPGSSQPQH
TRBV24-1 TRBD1 ATGGGATGNNQPQH
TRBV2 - ASRGEKTGMRGYT